Shown below are 23 T cell receptor beta chains from a single sample sequenced in a study of human T cells and chemical hapten exposure. TCRdb reanalysed the RACE reads using MiXCR and keeps one entry per CDR3 protein. The sample includes some 340,000 distinct CDR3 sequences, approximately 6.9% of them seen just once. The time point here: patch test 1, 2 weeks after DPC sensitization. Treatment reported: therapeutic diphenylcyclopropenone sensitization with weekly scalp DPC. This material consisted of whole blood, taken in connection with sensitization to the hapten diphenylcyclopropenone (DPC). These receptors were obtained from a woman aged 18-30 years with alopecia areata. Some clones in this sample may be carry-over from other donors' samples.

This clonotype was counted ten times or more. The chain recombines TRBV5-1 with TRBJ2-1; 7 bases line up with TRBD2. Trimming cost V 7 bases and J 5 bases; bases outside gene matches: 12. Germline CDR1 reads SGHRS; CDR2 reads YFSETQ. This CDR3 spans 15 amino acids. CDR3 nucleotide sequence: TGCGCCAGCTCCCCCGGACTAGGGATCGACAATGAGCAGTTCTTC. Protein sequence: CASSPGLGIDNEQFF.

This clonotype turned up a few times. V gene TRBV3-1 combines with J gene TRBJ2-1; D remains ambiguous. Germline V gene sequence: CDR1 LGHDT, CDR2 YNNKEL (reference sequence). V lost 4 bases, J lost 3 bases, and 7 bases lay in between. This CDR3 spans 13 amino acids. The CDR3 loop reads CASSLLGYNEQFF. The CDR3 bases are TGTGCCAGCAGCCTCTTAGGCTACAATGAGCAGTTCTTC.

J is TRBJ2-2 and V is TRBV24-1; 9 bases map to TRBD1. The CDR3 runs 16 residues. Germline CDR1 KGHDR, CDR2 SFDVKD. Trimming removed 0 bases from V and 4 bases from J; junction bases left unmatched: 2. The CDR3 loop is CATSDLGDRVTGELFF. CDR3 in DNA: TGTGCCACCAGTGATTTGGGGGACAGGGTCACCGGGGAGCTGTTTTTT.

This clonotype was counted at least ten times. CDR3 bases: TGTGCCAGCAGCCTTTTCGGATGGGGCCCACAAGATACGCAGTATTTT. Amino acids: CASSLFGWGPQDTQYF. The J gene is TRBJ2-3, the V gene TRBV9, with a tentative D call TRBD1 (5 bases). This CDR3 comprises 16 residues. Germline-derived CDR1 and CDR2 are SGDLS and YYNGEE. Trimming took 4 bases from V and 5 from J, leaving 20 bases between them.

This clonotype occurred a few times. This sequence joins TRBV6-2 or TRBV6-3 and TRBJ1-5, with TRBD1 matching over 9 bases. This CDR3 is 15 amino acids long. V gave up 8 bases and J gave up 6 bases; unmatched junction bases: 11. The germline V gene has CDR1 MNHEY and CDR2 SVGEGT. In DNA form, the CDR3 reads TGTGCCAGCGTATCCGGGACAGGGTTATTTCAGCCCCAGCATTTT. It encodes CASVSGTGLFQPQHF.

At least ten counts were recorded for this clonotype. The chain carries TRBV7-2 and TRBJ1-6; D call uncertain. The V gene's germline CDR1 is SGHTA and CDR2 FQGNSA. CDR3 size: 15 residues. Deletions cut 1 base from V and 5 bases from J, with 9 bases between. The CDR3 sequence is CASSLGKVNNSPLHF. The CDR3 DNA follows: TGTGCCAGCAGCTTAGGAAAGGTCAATAATTCACCCCTCCACTTT. The whole variable domain, remainder taken from reference TRBV7-2 and TRBJ1-6, is GAGVSQSPSNKVTEKGKDVELRCDPISGHTALYWYRQSLGQGLEFLIYFQGNSAPDKSGLPSDRFSAERTGGSVSTLTIQRTQQEDSAVYLCASSLGKVNNSPLHFGNGTRLTVT.

This rearrangement joins TRBV5-1 to TRBJ1-5; D may be TRBD1 (6 bases). The CDR3 is 18 amino acids. V lost 0 bases and J 0 bases, leaving 16 bases between the germline ends. CDR1 and CDR2 from the germline V gene are SGHRS and YFSETQ. The CDR3: CASSLAPQGPYSNQPQHF. In DNA form, the CDR3 reads TGCGCCAGCAGCTTGGCCCCACAGGGCCCTTATAGCAATCAGCCCCAGCATTTT.

This clonotype was observed at least ten times. The rearrangement links TRBV7-9 to TRBJ2-5; TRBD1 agrees at 10 bases. Germline V CDR1 and CDR2: SEHNR, FQNEAQ (reference sequence). This CDR3 has 14 amino acids. The V gene end was trimmed by 8 bases and the J gene end by 5 bases; junction bases not matched to a gene: 8. The CDR3 region has the DNA TGTGCCAGCGCCTTGACAGGGGGCTTTGAGACCCAGTACTTC. This sequence encodes CASALTGGFETQYF.

The CDR3 nucleotides are TGTGCCAGCAGTTCATCCATATTCCGAGGCGAAAAACTGTTTTTT. Protein sequence: CASSSSIFRGEKLFF. V is TRBV27 and J is TRBJ1-4, with D unclear. The CDR3 has 15 amino acids. The V and J ends lost 4 bases and 8 bases respectively, with 17 bases between them. The V gene's germline CDR1 is MNHEY and CDR2 SMNVEV (reference sequence).

This clonotype was observed a few times. The genes are TRBV6-6 and TRBJ2-3; TRBD1 agrees at 12 bases. The CDR3 runs to 16 residues. Germline CDR1 reads MNHNY; CDR2 reads SVGAGI (reference sequence). V trimming: 5 bases; J trimming: 4 bases; junction bases outside the gene matches: 7. The CDR3 sequence: CASSQTGQGAADTQYF. As DNA, the CDR3 is TGTGCCAGCAGTCAGACGGGACAGGGGGCCGCAGATACGCAGTATTTT.

This clonotype was detected a few times. This chain uses TRBV4-2 with TRBJ2-6, with D unresolved. The CDR3 runs 15 residues. The germline gives CDR1 LGHNA, CDR2 YNFKEQ. The germline V and J ends were trimmed by 4 bases and 3 bases, with 10 bases remaining between them. The CDR3: CASSPNQGGANVLTF. CDR3 in DNA: TGTGCCAGCAGCCCGAATCAAGGTGGGGCCAACGTCCTGACTTTC.

This clonotype was observed many times. V is TRBV2 and J is TRBJ1-1, with D perhaps TRBD1 (6 bases). The germline V gene encodes CDR1 SNHLY and CDR2 FYNNEI. V was trimmed by 10 bases and J by 2 bases, leaving 14 bases between them. This CDR3 has 13 amino acids. CDR3 amino acids: CANPTGLNTEAFF. As DNA, the CDR3 is TGTGCCAACCCGACAGGATTAAACACTGAAGCTTTCTTT. The variable domain in full, with the rest retrieved from reference TRBV2 and TRBJ1-1, is EPEVTQTPSHQVTQMGQEVILRCVPISNHLYFYWYRQILGQKVEFLVSFYNNEISEKSEIFDDQFSVERPDGSNFTLKIRSTKLEDSAMYFCANPTGLNTEAFFGQGTRLTVV.

CDR3 residues: CAIREQGGDTEAFF. In DNA, the CDR3 is TGTGCCATCAGAGAACAGGGAGGGGACACTGAAGCTTTCTTT. V gene TRBV10-3 combines with J gene TRBJ1-1; TRBD1 might be the D (6 bases). V was clipped by 6 bases and J by 3 bases, with 14 bases between them. The V gene's germline CDR1 is ENHRY and CDR2 SYGVKD. This CDR3 contains 14 residues.

At least ten counts were recorded for this clonotype. V gene TRBV20-1 combines with J gene TRBJ2-6, with 10 bases that match TRBD1. V shed 6 bases, J shed 2 bases, and the junction held 10 bases outside the gene matches. The CDR3 has 17 amino acids. Germline loops: CDR1 DFQATT, CDR2 SNEGSKA (reference sequence). CDR3 nucleotide sequence: TGCAGTGCGCCACCGGGACAGGGGTGGGCTGGGGCCAACGTCCTGACTTTC. Amino acid sequence: CSAPPGQGWAGANVLTF.

The table lists this clonotype with many counts. V is TRBV7-9 and J is TRBJ1-2; 7 bases are shared with TRBD1. V lost 4 bases, J lost 6 bases, and 14 bases stayed unmatched. From germline, CDR1 is SEHNR and CDR2 FQNEAQ (reference sequence). There are 16 residues in the CDR3. CDR3 amino acids: CASSSTRGQGVDGYTF. The CDR3 bases are TGTGCCAGCAGCTCCACCAGGGGTCAGGGGGTCGATGGCTACACCTTC.

In its sample, this clonotype was seen a few times. The chain has TRBV5-6 and TRBJ2-3; unclear D gene. Germline V CDR1 and CDR2: SGHDT, YYEEEE. Trimming removed 2 bases from V and 4 bases from J, with 8 bases in between. CDR3 length: 13 residues. The CDR3: CASSFSIADTQYF. CDR3 nucleotide sequence: TGTGCCAGCAGCTTCTCTATAGCAGATACGCAGTATTTT.

This clonotype has only a few counts. This sequence joins TRBV12-3 or TRBV12-4 and TRBJ1-2; D uncertain. V lost 5 bases, J lost 3 bases, and 13 bases lay in between. This CDR3 has 14 amino acids. The CDR3 here is CASSRARAYYGYTF. Written as DNA, the CDR3 is TGTGCCAGCAGTCGTGCCCGGGCTTACTATGGCTACACCTTC.

Ten or more counts support this clonotype. This chain links TRBV2 with TRBJ1-2; the match to TRBD1 covers 7 bases. CDR3 size: 16 residues. V lost 11 bases, J lost 2 bases, and 17 bases stayed unmatched. Germline V gene lookup returns CDR1 SNHLY and CDR2 FYNNEI. CDR3 residues: CAGKPGQPSFNYGYTF. CDR3 DNA: TGTGCCGGAAAGCCGGGACAGCCCTCTTTCAACTATGGCTACACCTTC.

This clonotype was found a few times. The V gene is TRBV11-2, the J gene TRBJ1-2; D possibly corresponds to TRBD1 (5 bases). CDR1 is SGHAT, CDR2 FQNNGV, per germline. This CDR3 has 13 residues. Trimming left V 4 bases short and J 4 bases short, with 10 bases between. The CDR3 loop is CASSWGPSYGYTF. The CDR3 DNA is TGTGCCAGCAGCTGGGGCCCTTCCTATGGCTACACCTTC.

The chain has TRBV6-5 and TRBJ2-7; D remains unclear. Looked up from germline, CDR1 is MNHEY and CDR2 is SVGAGI. The CDR3 is made up of 15 amino acids. V was trimmed by 0 bases and J by 4 bases, leaving 13 bases between them. The CDR3 DNA reads TGTGCCAGCAGTTACTCGCCCAGCGTACTTTACGAGCAGTACTTC. This sequence encodes CASSYSPSVLYEQYF.

The rearrangement uses TRBV7-2 and TRBJ2-3; the D gene is possibly TRBD2 (5 bases). The CDR3 is 11 amino acids. Trimming stripped 5 bases from V and 8 bases from J, with 8 bases between. The germline V gene encodes CDR1 SGHTA and CDR2 FQGNSA. CDR3: CASSPEGTQYF. The DNA of the CDR3 is TGTGCCAGCAGCCCAGAGGGTACGCAGTATTTT.

Comments on this clonotype: This could be a read error, since a much larger clone is one nucleotide away. This sequence joins TRBV4-2 and TRBJ2-5, with TRBD2 identical over 8 bases. This CDR3 has 16 amino acids. Trimming at V came to 2 bases and at J to 1 base, leaving 6 bases not matched to a gene. Germline V lookup: CDR1 LGHNA, CDR2 YNFKEQ. The CDR3 here is CASSQKYRGGQETQYF. Here the CDR3 DNA reads TGTGCCAGCAGCCAAAAATACCGGGGGGGCCAAGAGACCCAGTACTTC.

This chain uses TRBV4-3 with TRBJ2-1, with 14 bases that match TRBD2. The CDR3 contains 17 residues. Germline V lookup: CDR1 LGHNA, CDR2 YSLEER. The ends lost 1 base at V and 6 bases at J; junction bases unmatched: 5. CDR3 nucleotides: TGCGCCAGCAGCCAAGCAGGACTAGCGGGGGGTCCCAATGAGCAGTTCTTC. Translation: CASSQAGLAGGPNEQFF.